A selection of T cell receptor beta chains follows, all from one sample in a study of blood T cell repertoires in COVID-19. Profiling relied on immunoSEQ multiplex PCR, and the TCRdb table lists in-frame clones only, not all of them. The sample yields about 310,000 clones, 87% seen once. Sequencing used peripheral blood. The source is a man younger than 30 with active or convalescent COVID-19. Each CDR3 is given with its conserved first and last residue. A D gene is named only where the DNA matches it firmly. A clone size is listed for some rows: how often the clone was seen (once, few, many), or a class if it is expanded.

size,D,V,J,CDR3,DNA
NA,TRBD2,TRBV28,TRBJ2-1,CASRVAGGENNEQFF,TGTGCCAGCAGAGTAGCGGGAGGGGAGAACAATGAGCAGTTCTTC
NA,NA,TRBV28,TRBJ2-5,CASSSIETQYF,TGTGCCAGCAGTTCCATCGAGACCCAGTACTTC
NA,TRBD1,TRBV3-1/TRBV3-2,TRBJ1-2,CASSPRTGGFSGYGYTF,TGTGCCAGCAGCCCGCGGACAGGGGGCTTTAGTGGATATGGCTACACCTTC
few,NA,TRBV3-1/TRBV3-2,TRBJ1-5,CASSATGGQPQHF,TGTGCCAGCAGCGCGACAGGCGGCCAGCCCCAGCATTTT
NA,TRBD1,TRBV11-2,TRBJ1-4,CASSRTGVGEKLFF,TGTGCCAGCAGCCGGACAGGGGTTGGTGAAAAACTGTTTTTT
NA,NA,TRBV6-5,TRBJ1-4,CASRPLLGKLFF,TGTGCCAGCAGGCCACTACTCGGCAAACTGTTTTTT
NA,NA,TRBV25-1,TRBJ1-1,CASSEYQGISRAFF,TGTGCCAGCAGTGAATATCAGGGGATAAGCAGGGCTTTCTTT
NA,NA,TRBV28,TRBJ2-2,CASGAESNTGELFF,TGTGCCAGTGGAGCCGAGTCGAACACCGGGGAGCTGTTTTTT
NA,NA,TRBV19,TRBJ1-5,CASSVPVRGSNQPQHF,TGTGCCAGTAGTGTCCCAGTTCGTGGTAGCAATCAGCCCCAGCATTTT
NA,NA,TRBV4-3,TRBJ2-5,CASSQAWTVGQTQYF,TGCGCCAGCAGCCAAGCTTGGACAGTCGGGCAGACCCAGTACTTC
NA,TRBD1,TRBV6-5,TRBJ2-3,CASRTGQGGSYTQYF,TGTGCCAGCAGAACTGGACAGGGGGGGAGTTATACGCAGTATTTT
NA,TRBD1,TRBV12-5,TRBJ2-1,CASGLVFFGTGGRGYNEQFF,TGTGCTAGTGGTTTGGTATTTTTCGGGACAGGGGGCCGTGGGTACAATGAGCAGTTCTTC
once,NA,TRBV7-9,TRBJ1-1,CASSYLSTEAFF,TGTGCCAGCAGCTATCTTTCCACTGAAGCTTTCTTT
few,NA,TRBV12-3/TRBV12-4,TRBJ1-5,CASTDRSNQPQHF,TGTGCCAGCACCGACAGGAGCAATCAGCCCCAGCATTTT
NA,TRBD1,TRBV5-4,TRBJ2-3,CASSSWTGGADTQYF,TGTGCCAGCAGCTCCTGGACAGGGGGGGCAGATACGCAGTATTTT
NA,NA,TRBV14,TRBJ1-1,CASSSLGDNTEAFF,TGTGCCAGCAGCTCGCTAGGGGATAACACTGAAGCTTTCTTT
NA,TRBD2,TRBV7-2,TRBJ2-3,CASSRKRGGLTDTQYF,TGTGCCAGCAGCCGTAAGCGGGGGGGCTTGACAGATACGCAGTATTTT
NA,NA,TRBV7-2,TRBJ1-3,CASSPDGLFGNTIYF,TGTGCCAGCAGCCCAGACGGGTTGTTTGGAAACACCATATATTTT
NA,TRBD2,TRBV6-2/TRBV6-3,TRBJ2-3,CASSYSKGRGGLADTQYF,TGTGCCAGCAGTTACTCGAAGGGCCGGGGGGGCCTCGCAGATACGCAGTATTTT
NA,TRBD2,TRBV5-1,TRBJ2-3,CASSLDPAGGQDTQYF,TGCGCCAGCAGCTTGGATCCAGCGGGGGGGCAAGATACGCAGTATTTT
NA,NA,TRBV5-6,TRBJ2-7,CASSLRRISYEQYF,TGTGCCAGCAGCTTGAGGCGGATCTCCTACGAGCAGTACTTC
NA,NA,TRBV5-4,TRBJ2-7,CASSARGSYEQYF,TGTGCCAGCAGCGCGAGGGGGTCCTACGAGCAGTACTTC
NA,NA,TRBV5-1,TRBJ1-4,CASSSGEGRFREKLFF,TGCGCCAGCAGCTCGGGAGAGGGGAGATTTCGGGAAAAACTGTTTTTT